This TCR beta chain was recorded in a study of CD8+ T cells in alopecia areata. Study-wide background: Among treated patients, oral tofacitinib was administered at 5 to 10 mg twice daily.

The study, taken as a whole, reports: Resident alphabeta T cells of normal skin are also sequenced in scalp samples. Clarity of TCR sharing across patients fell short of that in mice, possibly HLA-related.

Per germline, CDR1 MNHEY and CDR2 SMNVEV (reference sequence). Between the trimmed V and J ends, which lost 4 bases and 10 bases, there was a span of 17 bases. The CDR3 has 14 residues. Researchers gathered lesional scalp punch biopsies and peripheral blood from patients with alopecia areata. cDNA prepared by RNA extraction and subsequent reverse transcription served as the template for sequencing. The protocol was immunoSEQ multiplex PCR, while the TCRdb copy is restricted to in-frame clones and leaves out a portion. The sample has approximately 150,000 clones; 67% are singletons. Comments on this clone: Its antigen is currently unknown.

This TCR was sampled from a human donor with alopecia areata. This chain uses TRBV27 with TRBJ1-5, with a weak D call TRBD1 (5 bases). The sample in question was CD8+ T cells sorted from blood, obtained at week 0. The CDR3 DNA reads TGTGCCAGCAGTTCCGGGGGGGGTATCGGACCCCAGCATTTT. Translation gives CASSSGGGIGPQHF.